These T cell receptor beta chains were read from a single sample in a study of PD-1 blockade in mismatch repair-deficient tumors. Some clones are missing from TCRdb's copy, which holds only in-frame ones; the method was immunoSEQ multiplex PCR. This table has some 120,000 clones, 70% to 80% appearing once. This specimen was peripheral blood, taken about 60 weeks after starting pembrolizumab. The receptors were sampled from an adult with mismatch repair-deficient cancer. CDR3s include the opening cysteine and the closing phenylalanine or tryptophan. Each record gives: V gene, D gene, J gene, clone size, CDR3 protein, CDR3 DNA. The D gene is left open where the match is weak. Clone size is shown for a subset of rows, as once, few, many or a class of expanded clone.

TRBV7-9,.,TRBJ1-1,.,CASSLDSGFRTEAFF,TGTGCCAGCAGCTTAGATTCGGGGTTTAGGACTGAAGCTTTCTTT
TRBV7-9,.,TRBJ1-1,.,CASSLGVGGNTEAFF,TGTGCCAGCAGCTTAGGGGTCGGGGGAAACACTGAAGCTTTCTTT
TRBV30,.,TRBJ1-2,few,CASLGREGGGYTF,TGTGCCTCCTTAGGCAGGGAGGGAGGAGGCTACACCTTC
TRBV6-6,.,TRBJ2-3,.,CASSLYRQVTDTQYF,TGTGCCAGCAGTCTCTACAGACAGGTCACAGATACGCAGTATTTT
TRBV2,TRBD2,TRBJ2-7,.,CASSVLAGAEEQYF,TGTGCCAGCAGTGTCCTAGCGGGAGCCGAGGAGCAGTACTTC
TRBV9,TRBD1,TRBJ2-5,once,CASSVGTGNRQETQYF,TGTGCCAGCAGCGTAGGGACAGGGAACCGCCAAGAGACCCAGTACTTC
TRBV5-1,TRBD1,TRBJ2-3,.,CASSLAQGPGGADTQYF,TGCGCCAGCAGCTTGGCCCAGGGCCCAGGGGGCGCAGATACGCAGTATTTT
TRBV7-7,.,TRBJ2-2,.,CASSSHPRGTGELFF,TGTGCTAGCAGCTCCCACCCTAGAGGGACCGGGGAGCTGTTTTTT
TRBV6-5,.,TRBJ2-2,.,CASSSRQGKSGELFF,TGTGCCAGCAGTTCCAGGCAGGGAAAATCCGGGGAGCTGTTTTTT
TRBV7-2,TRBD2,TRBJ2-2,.,CASSLISGLATGELFF,TGTGCCAGCAGCCTAATTTCGGGACTAGCCACCGGGGAGCTGTTTTTT
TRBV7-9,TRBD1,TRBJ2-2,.,CASSWLGTGGSGELFF,TGTGCCAGCAGCTGGTTAGGGACAGGGGGCTCCGGGGAGCTGTTTTTT
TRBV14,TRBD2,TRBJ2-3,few,CASSQDAASGLLGTDTQYF,TGTGCCAGCAGCCAAGATGCGGCTAGCGGGCTTTTGGGCACAGATACGCAGTATTTT
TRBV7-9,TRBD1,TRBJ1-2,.,CASSLDRGAYGYTF,TGTGCCAGCAGCTTGGACAGGGGGGCTTATGGCTACACCTTC